The 19 T cell receptor beta chains listed next were all sequenced from one sample in a study of cytomegalovirus exposure and HLA in healthy donors. Primers: 60 Vbeta forward and 13 Jbeta reverse. Repertoires were generated with immunoSEQ multiplex PCR, while TCRdb's copy carries only in-frame clones and drops some. The sample lists over 200,000 clones, about three quarters occurring once. Sequencing was carried out using PBMCs. These receptors originate from a woman in her fifties or sixties in good health and CMV-seropositive.

Only a few counts were recorded for this clone. V gene TRBV6-6 combines with J gene TRBJ2-3, with 9 bases lining up with TRBD1. Germline V CDR1 and CDR2: MNHNY, SVGAGI (reference sequence). V dropped 4 bases and J dropped 4; count of bases not matched to a gene: 3. The CDR3 length is 14 residues. The CDR3 loop reads CASSLGQGPDTQYF. DNA of the CDR3: TGTGCCAGCAGTTTGGGACAGGGTCCAGATACGCAGTATTTT.

This rearrangement joins TRBV6-5 to TRBJ2-7; 7 nucleotides align to TRBD2. Trimming took 0 bases from V and 2 from J; bases not matched to a gene: 4. The CDR3 extends over 15 amino acids. Germline CDR1 is MNHEY and CDR2 is SVGAGI. CDR3 nucleotide sequence: TGTGCCAGCAGTTACTCGAGGGGAGGGACCTACGAGCAGTACTTC. This sequence encodes CASSYSRGGTYEQYF.

This clone was seen just once. V and J are TRBV5-4 and TRBJ1-1; D perhaps matches TRBD1 (5 bases). The CDR3 consists of 13 residues. Trimming took off 4 bases at V and 2 bases at J, with 9 bases between the two ends. CDR1 and CDR2 from the germline V gene are SGHNT and YYREEE (reference sequence). The CDR3 reads CASSPDSNTEAFF. The CDR3, as DNA: TGTGCCAGCAGCCCAGACAGTAACACTGAAGCTTTCTTT. Full variable domain (missing parts from reference TRBV5-4 and TRBJ1-1): ETGVTQSPTHLIKTRGQQVTLRCSSQSGHNTVSWYQQALGQGPQFIFQYYREEENGRGNFPPRFSGLQFPNYSSELNVNALELDDSALYLCASSPDSNTEAFFGQGTRLTVV.

In this sample, this clone turned up a few times. The chain is built from TRBV2 and TRBJ1-4; tentative D call: TRBD1 (5 bases). V lost 7 bases to trimming and J lost 5 bases, with 14 bases between them. The CDR3 length is 14 residues. Germline V lookup: CDR1 SNHLY, CDR2 FYNNEI. The CDR3 DNA sequence: TGTGCCAGCAAGAGAAGACAGAACAATGAAAAACTGTTTTTT. It codes for CASKRRQNNEKLFF. The whole variable domain, filled in from reference TRBV2 and TRBJ1-4, reads EPEVTQTPSHQVTQMGQEVILRCVPISNHLYFYWYRQILGQKVEFLVSFYNNEISEKSEIFDDQFSVERPDGSNFTLKIRSTKLEDSAMYFCASKRRQNNEKLFFGSGTQLSVL.

V is TRBV6-5 and J is TRBJ1-3, with 7 bases identical to TRBD1. Germline-derived CDR1 and CDR2 are MNHEY and SVGAGI. V was pared by 6 bases and J by 0 bases, with 2 bases of the junction left unmatched. This CDR3 spans 14 amino acids. Here the CDR3 reads CASRNRGSGNTIYF. Written as DNA, the CDR3 is TGTGCCAGCAGGAACAGGGGCTCTGGAAACACCATATATTTT.

This clone was seen a single time. The CDR3 nucleotides are TGCGCCAGCAGCTTGGGACAGGACCTCACCGGGGAGCTGTTTTTT. Amino acid sequence: CASSLGQDLTGELFF. The V and J genes are TRBV5-1 and TRBJ2-2, with a tentative D call TRBD1 (6 bases). Germline assignment: CDR1 SGHRS and CDR2 YFSETQ. V was clipped by 0 bases and J by 4 bases, with 10 bases between them. The CDR3 contains 15 residues.

This clone was detected a few times. V gene TRBV7-6 combines with J gene TRBJ2-1; TRBD2 aligns across 10 bases. The trim removed 6 bases at V and 1 base at J, leaving 0 bases unmatched. CDR3 length: 14 amino acids. CDR1 and CDR2 from the germline V gene are SGHVS and FNYEAQ. DNA for the CDR3: TGTGCCAGCAGTAGCGGGAGGTCCTACAATGAGCAGTTCTTC. It codes for CASSSGRSYNEQFF.

The V call is TRBV7-2, the J call TRBJ1-1, with a weak D call TRBD1 (5 bases). Trimming shortened V by 2 bases and J by 4 bases, and 11 bases separated the two germline ends. Germline V gene lookup returns CDR1 SGHTA and CDR2 FQGNSA. The CDR3 length is 14 residues. CDR3 sequence reads: CASSLFTGGTEAFF. The CDR3 nucleotides read TGTGCCAGCAGCTTATTTACGGGGGGCACTGAAGCTTTCTTT.

The chain carries TRBV18 and TRBJ2-1; 9 bases line up with TRBD2. Germline CDR1 is KGHSH and CDR2 is LQKENI. With 2 bases clipped from V and 3 bases from J, the junction kept 8 bases outside the gene matches. CDR3 length: 17 residues. In DNA, the CDR3 is TGTGCCAGCTCACCAACGGGGCGGGGGGGCCTCTACAATGAGCAGTTCTTC. This codes for CASSPTGRGGLYNEQFF.

The chain uses TRBV7-3 and TRBJ2-5, with 14 bases identical to TRBD2. CDR3 length: 16 amino acids. With V trimmed by 5 bases and J by 4 bases, 6 bases remained unmatched. CDR1 and CDR2 from the germline V gene are SGHTA and FQGTGA. The CDR3 sequence: CASSRGTSGGGETQYF. In nucleotides, the CDR3 is TGTGCCAGCAGCAGAGGGACTAGCGGGGGAGGAGAGACCCAGTACTTC.

V and J are TRBV7-9 and TRBJ1-2; TRBD1 matches 10 bases. V shed 6 bases and J 5 bases; nucleotides not matched to a gene: 9. This CDR3 is built from 15 residues. Germline-derived CDR1 and CDR2 are SEHNR and FQNEAQ (reference sequence). The CDR3 spells CASSWDRGFRYGYTF. The CDR3 nucleotides are TGTGCCAGCAGTTGGGACAGGGGTTTTCGTTATGGCTACACCTTC.

The V and J genes are TRBV29-1 and TRBJ2-5; D perhaps matches TRBD2 (5 bases). Trimming removed 7 bases at V and 2 bases at J, with 8 bases between. CDR3 length equals 11 residues. Germline loops: CDR1 SQVTM, CDR2 ANQGSEA. The CDR3 DNA follows: TGCAGCGCGGAGCGGCAAGAGACCCAGTACTTC. It encodes CSAERQETQYF. Drawing the rest from reference TRBV29-1 and TRBJ2-5, the complete variable domain is SAVISQKPSRDICQRGTSLTIQCQVDSQVTMMFWYRQQPGQSLTLIATANQGSEATYESGFVIDKFPISRPNLTFSTLTVSNMSPEDSSIYLCSAERQETQYFGPGTRLLVL.

This chain joins TRBV30 and TRBJ2-1, with 8 bases matching TRBD1. Losses at the gene ends were 8 bases for V and 1 base for J; bases not matched to a gene: 7. The germline V gene encodes CDR1 GTSNPN and CDR2 SVGIG (reference sequence). CDR3 length: 14 residues. CDR3: CARRQGLSYNEQFF. In DNA form, the CDR3 reads TGTGCCCGTAGACAGGGGCTTTCCTACAATGAGCAGTTCTTC.

The CDR3 DNA follows: TGCGCCAGCAGCTTTAGCGGGCCGTCCTACGAGCAGTACTTC. As protein: CASSFSGPSYEQYF. This chain uses TRBV5-1 with TRBJ2-7, with TRBD2 matching 7 bases. The CDR3 runs to 14 residues. The trim removed 2 bases at V and 1 base at J, leaving 3 bases unmatched. Germline V gives CDR1 SGHRS, CDR2 YFSETQ.

This clone was seen only a few times. The chain combines TRBV27 with TRBJ1-5; a possible D gene is TRBD1 (6 bases). V lost 3 bases to trimming and J lost 5 bases, with 14 bases between them. Germline CDR1 and CDR2: MNHEY and SMNVEV (reference sequence). The CDR3 has 15 amino acids. The CDR3 region is CASSLVGQGHQPQHF. CDR3 nucleotides: TGTGCCAGCAGTTTGGTCGGCCAGGGGCATCAGCCCCAGCATTTT.

The table lists this clone with a count of one. The rearrangement uses TRBV6-1 and TRBJ2-1; 10 bases line up with TRBD2. Germline assignment: CDR1 MNHNS and CDR2 SASEGT. This CDR3 contains 15 residues. V dropped 5 bases and J dropped 5; count of bases not matched to a gene: 6. CDR3 sequence: CASSQLAGTDNEQFF. The CDR3 DNA follows: TGTGCCAGCAGTCAACTAGCGGGGACAGACAATGAGCAGTTCTTC.

This clone was counted a few times. The chain has TRBV4-2 and TRBJ2-3; tentatively, D is TRBD2 (7 bases). This CDR3 is 16 amino acids long. V was pared by 3 bases and J by 3 bases, with 16 bases between. The germline CDR1 and CDR2 sequences are LGHNA and YNFKEQ. The CDR3 DNA is TGTGCCAGCAGCCAGGGGGGGCTAGCGGCGACAGATACGCAGTATTTT. Its translation is CASSQGGLAATDTQYF.

This chain uses TRBV28 with TRBJ1-2, with 12 positions matching TRBD1. The germline gives CDR1 MDHEN, CDR2 SYDVKM. V shed 2 bases and J 5 bases; nucleotides not matched to a gene: 9. The CDR3 runs to 17 residues. DNA of the CDR3: TGTGCCAGCAGTTTACCGGGACAGGGGGCGCTAGGGTATGGCTACACCTTC. Its protein product is CASSLPGQGALGYGYTF.

The gene calls are TRBV9 and TRBJ2-3; 9 nucleotides align to TRBD2. Losses at the gene ends were 4 bases for V and 5 bases for J; bases not matched to a gene: 17. CDR3 length: 18 residues. Germline loops: CDR1 SGDLS, CDR2 YYNGEE. Here the CDR3 reads CASSIPPRGGRAVDTQYF. Here the CDR3 DNA reads TGTGCCAGCAGCATACCACCCCGGGGCGGGAGGGCCGTAGATACGCAGTATTTT.